The rows below give T cell receptor beta chains drawn from one sample of a study of technical replicates of blood from a few donors. Clones were read by immunoSEQ multiplex PCR, and TCRdb kept only the in-frame ones, dropping some. The sample carries around 70,000 clones, approximately 97% recorded once. Sequenced sample: T cells isolated from PBMCs. These receptors all stem from a human donor in good health. CDR3s include the opening cysteine and the closing phenylalanine or tryptophan. A D gene is named only where the DNA matches it firmly. Some rows mark clone size as missing; the rest say once, few, many or name a class of expanded clone.

>17|-|-|TRBJ1-1|TRBV5-1
CASSPTYTSAGNTEAFF
TGCGCCAGCAGCCCTACCTACACATCGGCAGGGAACACTGAAGCTTTCTTT
>13|-|-|TRBJ1-1|TRBV19
CASSKTENTEAFF
TGTGCCAGTAGTAAAACAGAGAACACTGAAGCTTTCTTT
>13|-|-|TRBJ2-7|TRBV19
CASSKTDRYEQYF
TGTGCCAGTAGTAAGACAGATCGATACGAGCAGTACTTC
>14|-|-|TRBJ2-7|TRBV10-3
CAIRPGLGPEEQYF
TGTGCCATCAGACCGGGACTTGGGCCGGAAGAGCAGTACTTC
>13|-|-|TRBJ2-2|TRBV4-1
CASSLEGFGELFF
TGCGCCAGCAGCCTTGAGGGTTTCGGGGAGCTGTTTTTT
>15|TRBD1|-|TRBJ1-2|TRBV4-1
CASSFPATGNYGYTF
TGCGCCAGCAGCTTCCCCGCGACAGGGAACTATGGCTACACCTTC
>15|-|-|TRBJ2-7|TRBV7-6
CASSLAPAGTYEQYF
TGTGCCAGCAGCTTAGCGCCGGCGGGAACCTACGAGCAGTACTTC
>14|-|-|TRBJ2-3|TRBV6-6
CASSYGDSTDTQYF
TGTGCCAGCAGTTACGGAGATAGCACAGATACGCAGTATTTT
>16|TRBD2|-|TRBJ2-1|TRBV4-1
CASSRTGAGTLNEQFF
TGCGCCAGCAGCCGGACGGGAGCGGGAACCCTCAATGAGCAGTTCTTC
>14|-|-|TRBJ1-2|TRBV4-3
CASSQEEEGYGYTF
TGCGCCAGCAGCCAAGAGGAGGAGGGCTATGGCTACACCTTC
>11|-|-|TRBJ1-1|TRBV28
CASSFSVEAFF
TGTGCCAGCAGTTTTTCAGTTGAAGCTTTCTTT
>14|-|-|TRBJ1-2|TRBV7-3
CASSLAGAGYGYTF
TGTGCCAGCAGCTTAGCAGGGGCGGGCTATGGCTACACCTTC
>14|-|-|TRBJ2-5|TRBV19
CASSIGVIQETQYF
TGTGCCAGTAGTATAGGAGTAATCCAAGAGACCCAGTACTTC
>17|TRBD1|-|TRBJ1-1|TRBV5-1
CASSPRLKGQLNTEAFF
TGCGCCAGCAGCCCACGACTCAAGGGACAGTTGAACACTGAAGCTTTCTTT
>13|TRBD1|-|TRBJ1-2|TRBV7-9
CASSPGTANGYTF
TGTGCCAGCAGCCCCGGGACAGCTAATGGCTACACCTTC
>14|-|-|TRBJ1-2|TRBV9
CASSVAAGIDGYTF
TGTGCCAGCAGCGTAGCCGCAGGGATCGACGGCTACACCTTC
>18|TRBD1|-|TRBJ1-2|TRBV4-1
CASSQRSGTGGRRDGYTF
TGCGCCAGCAGCCAACGTTCCGGGACAGGGGGCCGTAGGGATGGCTACACCTTC
>13|-|-|TRBJ2-1|TRBV2
CASSELLGLEQFF
TGTGCCAGCAGTGAATTGTTGGGACTCGAGCAGTTCTTC
>14|-|-|TRBJ2-7|TRBV5-4
CASSLNGGGYEQYF
TGTGCCAGCAGCTTGAACGGCGGTGGCTACGAGCAGTACTTC
>16|-|-|TRBJ1-4|TRBV7-2
CASSLAEGKTNEKLFF
TGTGCCAGCAGCTTAGCGGAGGGAAAAACTAATGAAAAACTGTTTTTT
>12|TRBD2|-|TRBJ2-3|TRBV16
CASSRGRNTQYF
TGTGCCAGCAGTCGCGGGAGGAATACGCAGTATTTT
>15|TRBD2|-|TRBJ2-3|TRBV7-2
CASSLLRGSTDTQYF
TGTGCCAGCAGCTTACTTCGCGGGAGTACAGATACGCAGTATTTT
>13|-|-|TRBJ2-1|TRBV7-9
CASSFGPYNEQFF
TGTGCCAGCAGCTTCGGTCCCTACAATGAGCAGTTCTTC
>13|TRBD1|few|TRBJ1-1|TRBV2
CAGNRGLDTEAFF
TGTGCCGGAAACAGGGGGCTGGACACTGAAGCTTTCTTT
>15|-|-|TRBJ1-5|TRBV9
CASSSSRGGGQRLHF
TGTGCCAGCAGCTCTTCTCGGGGGGGCGGGCAGAGGCTGCATTTT
>16|TRBD1|-|TRBJ2-7|TRBV5-8
CASSPGQGQFSDEQYF
TGTGCCAGCAGCCCAGGACAGGGTCAGTTTTCGGACGAGCAGTACTTC
>12|-|-|TRBJ1-1|TRBV9
CASSARDTEAFF
TGTGCCAGCAGCGCTCGGGACACTGAAGCTTTCTTT
>11|-|-|TRBJ2-7|TRBV7-9
CASSVPGEQYF
TGTGCCAGCAGCGTCCCGGGCGAGCAGTACTTC
>15|-|-|TRBJ2-1|TRBV10-3
CAIRGRTTAYNEQFF
TGTGCCATTAGGGGAAGGACTACCGCCTACAATGAGCAGTTCTTC
>18|TRBD2|-|TRBJ2-7|TRBV6-1
CASSEARLAGVKNYEQYF
TGTGCCAGCAGTGAAGCGCGGTTAGCGGGAGTCAAAAATTACGAGCAGTACTTC
>12|TRBD2|-|TRBJ2-7|TRBV6-5
CASSGTSSEQYF
TGTGCCAGCAGTGGGACTAGCAGCGAGCAGTACTTC
>14|TRBD2|-|TRBJ2-1|TRBV7-3
CASSIAGLGNEQFF
TGTGCCAGCAGCATAGCGGGCCTTGGGAATGAGCAGTTCTTC
>16|TRBD2|-|TRBJ2-1|TRBV11-2
CASSLEGGRRYNEQFF
TGTGCCAGCAGCTTAGAGGGCGGGAGGCGTTACAATGAGCAGTTCTTC
>14|-|-|TRBJ2-7|TRBV9
CASSASIIGDEQYF
TGTGCCAGCAGCGCCTCCATAATAGGGGACGAGCAGTACTTC
>14|-|-|TRBJ1-1|TRBV2
CASSIPKTNTEAFF
TGTGCCAGCAGTATCCCTAAAACTAACACTGAAGCTTTCTTT
>14|-|once|TRBJ1-1|TRBV11-3
CASSYQTSDRGAFF
TGTGCCAGCAGCTACCAAACATCCGATCGGGGAGCTTTCTTT
>14|-|-|TRBJ2-3|TRBV2
CASSDSLYTDTQYF
TGTGCCAGCAGTGACAGTCTGTACACAGATACGCAGTATTTT
>11|-|once|TRBJ2-1|TRBV28
CASTGGYEQFF
TGTGCCAGCACGGGTGGCTATGAGCAGTTCTTC
>14|TRBD1|-|TRBJ2-4|TRBV5-8
CASSLRDREYIQYF
TGTGCCAGCAGCCTCCGGGACAGGGAATACATTCAGTACTTC
>12|-|-|TRBJ2-7|TRBV5-8
CASSLSGYEQYF
TGTGCCAGCAGCTTGTCGGGCTACGAGCAGTACTTC
>13|-|-|TRBJ2-1|TRBV18
CASSLGAANEQFF
TGTGCCAGCTCACTGGGAGCGGCCAATGAGCAGTTCTTC
>14|-|-|TRBJ1-2|TRBV7-2
CASSLASGDHGYTF
TGTGCCAGCAGCTTAGCATCAGGGGACCATGGCTACACCTTC
>13|TRBD1|-|TRBJ1-5|TRBV5-6
CASSYRGSQPQHF
TGTGCCAGCAGCTACAGGGGGAGTCAGCCCCAGCATTTT
>13|-|-|TRBJ2-7|TRBV6-1
CASSEAVWGLLGF
TGTGCCAGCAGTGAAGCAGTGTGGGGACTCCTTGGATTC
>20|-|-|TRBJ2-1|TRBV11-3
CASSLDIWVAGMTTDNEQFF
TGTGCCAGCAGCTTAGATATTTGGGTGGCAGGAATGACAACAGACAATGAGCAGTTCTTC
>12|-|once|TRBJ2-1|TRBV30
CAWTGTWKGQFF
TGTGCCTGGACCGGGACTTGGAAAGGGCAGTTCTTC
>14|-|-|TRBJ2-7|TRBV2
CASSVDRYSYEQYF
TGTGCCAGCAGTGTTGACAGGTATTCCTACGAGCAGTACTTC
>15|TRBD1|-|TRBJ2-7|TRBV9
CASSVLGQGSYEQYF
TGTGCCAGCAGCGTCCTGGGACAGGGGTCCTACGAGCAGTACTTC
>14|-|-|TRBJ2-7|TRBV6-1
CASSGDRIFWEQYF
TGTGCCAGCAGTGGAGACAGGATTTTTTGGGAGCAGTACTTC
>15|TRBD1|-|TRBJ2-7|TRBV28
CASSLPRDRSYEQYF
TGTGCCAGCAGCTTACCTAGGGACAGGTCCTACGAGCAGTACTTC
>13|-|-|TRBJ2-5|TRBV6-1
CASSPRQQETQYF
TGTGCCAGCAGCCCCCGACAGCAAGAGACCCAGTACTTC
>16|-|once|TRBJ1-2|TRBV10-3
CATTTPGQPFSYGYTF
TGTGCCACTACCACTCCGGGACAACCCTTCTCCTATGGCTACACCTTC
>16|TRBD1|-|TRBJ1-3|TRBV4-3
CASSTQPTGEGNTIYF
TGCGCCAGCAGCACCCAACCGACAGGGGAAGGAAACACCATATATTTT
>15|-|-|TRBJ2-1|TRBV6-5
CASSALAVSYNEQFF
TGTGCCAGCAGTGCATTAGCGGTCTCCTACAATGAGCAGTTCTTC
>15|TRBD1|-|TRBJ1-1|TRBV25-1
CASSETLGTVTEAFF
TGTGCCAGCAGTGAGACTTTAGGGACAGTCACTGAAGCTTTCTTT
>12|-|-|TRBJ2-7|TRBV5-1
CASSYPLSEQYF
TGCGCCAGCAGCTATCCCCTGAGCGAGCAGTACTTC